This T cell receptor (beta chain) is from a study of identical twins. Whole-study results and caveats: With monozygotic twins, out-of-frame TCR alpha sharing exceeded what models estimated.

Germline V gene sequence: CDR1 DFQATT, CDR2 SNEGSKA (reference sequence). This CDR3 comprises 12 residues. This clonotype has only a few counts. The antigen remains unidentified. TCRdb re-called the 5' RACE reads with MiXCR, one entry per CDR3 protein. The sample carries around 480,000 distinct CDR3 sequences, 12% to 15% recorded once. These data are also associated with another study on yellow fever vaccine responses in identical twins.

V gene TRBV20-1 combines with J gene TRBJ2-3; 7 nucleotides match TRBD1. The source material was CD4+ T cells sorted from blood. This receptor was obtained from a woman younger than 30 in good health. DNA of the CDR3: TGCAGGCCGGGACAGCCCACAGATACGCAGTATTTT. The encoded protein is CRPGQPTDTQYF.